This TCR beta chain appears in the sequencing data of a study of cytomegalovirus exposure and HLA in healthy donors. For this clone: Its specificity is not known.

It was with 60 Vbeta and 13 Jbeta primers that the PCR ran. TCRdb keeps only in-frame clones here, not all; method: immunoSEQ multiplex PCR. Recorded for this sample: fewer than 60,000 clones. General observations from the study: Sequences of the TCR beta chain were said to predict the HLA-A and HLA-B alleles of most subjects accurately. Previously analyzed data showed that most TCR beta V segments were productive at a frequency of about 87% or about 30%. Per a later analysis, HLA-associated TCR beta chains showed more clonal expansion than other, equally common TCR beta chains.

Sequencing used PBMCs. The TCR sequence derives from a woman younger than 45 in good health and CMV-seropositive.

The CDR3 DNA reads TGCGCCAGCAGCCAAGATACGGCGGGAGATTTTGGAATAGGACCCTACAATGAGCAGTTCTTC. Amino acid sequence: CASSQDTAGDFGIGPYNEQFF. V usage is TRBV4-1 and J usage is TRBJ2-1; TRBD2 matches at 7 bases. The CDR3 runs 21 residues. Trimming took 0 bases from V and 2 from J; bases not matched to a gene: 19. Germline lookup yields CDR1 MGHRA and CDR2 YSYEKL.